These 23 T cell receptor beta chains share one sample of origin, sequenced in a study of CD8 T cells in ankylosing spondylitis. Findings and limits, study-wide: For ankylosing spondylitis blood, a TCR beta motif of about 8 highly homologous variants appeared characteristic.

What these receptors recognize is not known. TCRdb passed the 5' RACE reads through MiXCR, listing each CDR3 protein once. The top ten clones hold about 1% of a sample with under 550,000 distinct CDR3 sequences, roughly 27% of them seen once. The source material was blood, either unsorted or a sorted T cell fraction (not recorded which). These receptors were collected from a male donor with ankylosing spondylitis.

The V and J genes are TRBV5-1 and TRBJ1-5; D may be TRBD1 (5 bases). The length of the CDR3 is 14 residues. CDR1 is SGHRS, CDR2 YFSETQ, per germline. V was trimmed by 0 bases and J by 7 bases, leaving 11 bases between them. The CDR3 reads CASSLDQGDQPQHF. In DNA, the CDR3 is TGCGCCAGCAGCTTGGACCAGGGAGACCAGCCCCAGCATTTT.

The chain joins TRBV24-1 to TRBJ2-2; TRBD2 is a possible D gene (6 bases). The germline V and J ends were trimmed by 7 bases and 3 bases, with 11 bases remaining between them. The V gene's germline CDR1 is KGHDR and CDR2 SFDVKD. There are 14 residues in the CDR3. This chain's CDR3 is CATSKEGYTGELFF. CDR3 coding DNA: TGTGCCACCAGCAAGGAGGGATACACCGGGGAGCTGTTTTTT.

This clonotype was counted once. The chain is built from TRBV20-1 and TRBJ2-7, with 9 bases fitting TRBD2. CDR1 is DFQATT, CDR2 SNEGSKA, per germline (reference sequence). After removal of 1 base from V and 7 bases from J, the junction contained 8 bases not matched to a gene. The CDR3 covers 14 residues. This CDR3 reads CSARGLAGKLEQYF. DNA for the CDR3: TGCAGTGCTAGAGGGCTAGCGGGAAAATTAGAGCAGTACTTC.

The chain has TRBV3-1 and TRBJ1-1; no clear D gene. Per germline, CDR1 LGHDT and CDR2 YNNKEL (reference sequence). The CDR3 totals 13 residues. With 2 bases removed from V and 0 bases from J, the gap between germline ends came to 4 bases. Written as DNA, the CDR3 is TGTGCCAGCAGCCAAAGGGTGAACACTGAAGCTTTCTTT. It codes for CASSQRVNTEAFF.

This clonotype has a single count. The chain carries TRBV15 and TRBJ2-7; D is undetermined. Germline lookup yields CDR1 LNHNV and CDR2 YYDKDF (reference sequence). The CDR3 length is 13 residues. V was clipped by 0 bases and J by 6 bases, with 9 bases between them. CDR3 sequence (DNA): TGTGCCACCAGCAGAGAGAGGTGGGGCGAGCAGTACGTC. The encoded protein is CATSRERWGEQYV.

The V and J genes are TRBV15 and TRBJ1-1, with D unresolved. The CDR3 has 15 amino acids. The V and J ends lost 4 bases and 6 bases respectively, with 18 bases between them. Germline V gene lookup returns CDR1 LNHNV and CDR2 YYDKDF (reference sequence). CDR3 in DNA: TGTGCCACCAGCAAACCGAACGGTGGGCAGCCTGAAGCTTTCTTT. This translates into CATSKPNGGQPEAFF.

The rearrangement links TRBV5-6 to TRBJ2-3; 12 nucleotides match TRBD2. This CDR3 region has 14 residues. V was clipped by 4 bases and J by 5 bases; unmatched bases: 2. Per the germline V gene, CDR1 is SGHDT and CDR2 is YYEEEE. The CDR3 spells CASSTGLAGDTQYF. For the CDR3, the DNA is TGTGCCAGCAGCACGGGACTAGCGGGAGATACGCAGTATTTT.

This clonotype has only a few counts. The chain joins TRBV15 to TRBJ2-1, with TRBD1 matching 11 bases. The V and J ends lost 2 bases and 9 bases, in that order; junction bases with no gene match: 3. The germline V gene encodes CDR1 LNHNV and CDR2 YYDKDF (reference sequence). The length of the CDR3 is 14 residues. In DNA, the CDR3 is TGTGCCACCAGCAGAAGGACAGGGGGCGTTGAGCAGTTCTTC. Translated, it gives CATSRRTGGVEQFF.

In this sample, this clonotype turned up a few times. The V call is TRBV5-1, the J call TRBJ2-6; D may match TRBD1 or TRBD2 (5 bases each). This CDR3 has 16 amino acids. Trimming shortened V by 1 base and J by 0 bases, and 8 bases separated the two germline ends. CDR1 is SGHRS, CDR2 YFSETQ, per germline. The CDR3 DNA follows: TGCGCCAGCAGCTTGTGGGGGAGCTCTGGGGCCAACGTCCTGACTTTC. Amino acid sequence: CASSLWGSSGANVLTF.

Only one count was recorded for this clonotype. The chain links TRBV6-2 or TRBV6-3 to TRBJ2-2; D is possibly TRBD2 (6 bases). This CDR3 region has 16 residues. Germline values: CDR1 MNHEY, CDR2 SVGEGT. The V end was cut by 6 bases, the J end by 11 bases, with 25 bases between. The DNA for the CDR3 is TGTGCCAGCAGCCGGACCGGGACTCAGGAATACCGTGAGCTGTTTTTT. This encodes CASSRTGTQEYRELFF.

The chain has TRBV18 and TRBJ2-1; 10 bases match TRBD2. CDR3 length equals 15 residues. Germline assignment: CDR1 KGHSH and CDR2 LQKENI. Trimming removed 2 bases from V and 5 bases from J; junction bases left unmatched: 3. Here the CDR3 DNA reads TGTGCCAGCTCACCAAGCGGGAGGGCCCACAATGAGCAGTTCTTC. Protein: CASSPSGRAHNEQFF. Combining the CDR3 with reference TRBV18 and TRBJ2-1 gives the whole variable domain NAGVMQNPRHLVRRRGQEARLRCSPMKGHSHVYWYRQLPEEGLKFMVYLQKENIIDESGMPKERFSAEFPKEGPSILRIQQVVRGDSAAYFCASSPSGRAHNEQFFGPGTRLTVL.

This clonotype turned up a few times. V gene TRBV20-1 combines with J gene TRBJ2-1; 10 positions agree with TRBD2. V was pared by 6 bases and J by 3 bases, with 11 bases of the junction left unmatched. Germline loops: CDR1 DFQATT, CDR2 SNEGSKA (reference sequence). The CDR3 consists of 16 residues. CDR3 loop: CSALGTSDPVYNEQFF. DNA of the CDR3: TGCAGTGCGCTCGGGACTAGCGATCCTGTCTACAATGAGCAGTTCTTC.

This chain joins TRBV7-9 and TRBJ1-5, with D perhaps TRBD1 (6 bases). This CDR3 has 13 residues. Trimming left V 5 bases short and J 9 bases short, with 14 bases between. Germline CDR1 reads SEHNR; CDR2 reads FQNEAQ (reference sequence). CDR3 nucleotides: TGTGCCAGCAGCCAAGGGGGGTGGGCGCCCCAGCATTTT. This translates into CASSQGGWAPQHF. The full variable domain, rest sourced from reference TRBV7-9 and TRBJ1-5, is DTGVSQNPRHKITKRGQNVTFRCDPISEHNRLYWYRQTLGQGPEFLTYFQNEAQLEKSRLLSDRFSAERPKGSFSTLEIQRTEQGDSAMYLCASSQGGWAPQHFGDGTRLSIL.

This clonotype was picked up one time. The chain carries TRBV11-2 and TRBJ2-7; the D is unclear. The CDR3 is 16 amino acids. The V end lost 5 bases, the J end lost 2 bases, and 19 bases lay between the germline ends. Germline V gene data show CDR1 as SGHAT and CDR2 as FQNNGV. The DNA of the CDR3 is TGTGCCAGCAGCCGAACAGCATCCTTGGGGACCTACGAGCAGTACGTC. Translated, it gives CASSRTASLGTYEQYV.

This clonotype has just one count. The rearrangement links TRBV2 to TRBJ2-3; 9 nucleotides agree with TRBD1. The J segment lost 2 bases and the V segment lost 5 bases, leaving 5 bases of the junction unmatched. The length of the CDR3 is 15 residues. The germline gives CDR1 SNHLY, CDR2 FYNNEI. The CDR3 protein is CASSMTGGITDTQYF. The CDR3 nucleotides are TGTGCCAGCAGTATGACAGGGGGAATCACAGATACGCAGTATTTT.

DNA of the CDR3: TGTGCCAGCACCGCCCCTATAGCAGGCGTAGATACGCAGTATTTT. Translation: CASTAPIAGVDTQYF. V is TRBV25-1 and J is TRBJ2-3; D remains unclear. V lost 7 bases to trimming and J lost 5 bases, with 19 bases between them. This CDR3 is built from 15 residues. Germline CDR1 is MGHDK and CDR2 is SYGVNS.

The CDR3 nucleotides read TGCAGTGCTAGAGATCACACAGGGGGCCGCGACACTGAAGCTTTCTTT. It encodes CSARDHTGGRDTEAFF. The chain uses TRBV20-1 and TRBJ1-1, with 9 bases lining up with TRBD1. The V segment lost 0 bases and the J segment 3 bases; nucleotides outside the gene matches: 8. Per the germline V gene, CDR1 is DFQATT and CDR2 is SNEGSKA (reference sequence). This CDR3 has 16 residues.

This chain joins TRBV20-1 and TRBJ1-2, with TRBD1 matching 8 bases. Germline V gene data show CDR1 as DFQATT and CDR2 as SNEGSKA (reference sequence). After removal of 3 bases from V and 4 bases from J, the junction contained 7 bases not matched to a gene. The CDR3 is made up of 14 amino acids. The CDR3 here is CSASLDRVGYGYTF. The CDR3 nucleotides read TGCAGTGCTAGTTTGGACAGGGTAGGCTATGGCTACACCTTC.

V gene TRBV27 combines with J gene TRBJ1-3; D not resolved. Germline V gene data show CDR1 as MNHEY and CDR2 as SMNVEV (reference sequence). With 6 bases removed from V and 0 bases from J, the gap between germline ends came to 12 bases. This CDR3 is 15 amino acids long. DNA for the CDR3: TGTGCCAGCAGACCTGTTGCAGCCTCTGGAAACACCATATATTTT. Encoded protein: CASRPVAASGNTIYF.

The V gene is TRBV7-2, the J gene TRBJ2-4; TRBD1 matches at 7 bases. Trimming cost V 5 bases and J 7 bases; bases outside gene matches: 11. Germline-derived CDR1 and CDR2 are SGHTA and FQGNSA. The CDR3 is 15 residues long. The CDR3 spells CASSQQGWIANIQYF. CDR3 nucleotides: TGTGCCAGCAGCCAACAGGGGTGGATTGCGAACATTCAGTACTTC. The full variable domain, with the rest looked up from reference TRBV7-2 and TRBJ2-4, is GAGVSQSPSNKVTEKGKDVELRCDPISGHTALYWYRQSLGQGLEFLIYFQGNSAPDKSGLPSDRFSAERTGGSVSTLTIQRTQQEDSAVYLCASSQQGWIANIQYFGAGTRLSVL.

The chain is built from TRBV10-3 and TRBJ1-3; no clear D. The CDR3 is made up of 13 amino acids. The V end was cut by 8 bases, the J end by 0 bases, with 8 bases between. CDR1 is ENHRY and CDR2 is SYGVKD in the germline V gene. The CDR3 nucleotides read TGTGCCATCTCTCCCCCCTCTGGAAACACCATATATTTT. Protein sequence: CAISPPSGNTIYF.

Only a few counts were recorded for this clonotype. This chain uses TRBV29-1 with TRBJ2-3; TRBD2 matches at 7 bases. Germline CDR1 is SQVTM and CDR2 is ANQGSEA. V was pared by 1 base and J by 6 bases, with 7 bases of the junction left unmatched. This CDR3 is built from 14 residues. CDR3 DNA: TGCAGCGTTGAAGTGGGAGGGAGTGGGGATACGCAGTATTTT. Encoded protein: CSVEVGGSGDTQYF.

The V gene is TRBV6-5, the J gene TRBJ2-1; no firm D call. V gave up 0 bases and J gave up 8 bases, with 17 bases separating them. The germline V gene has CDR1 MNHEY and CDR2 SVGAGI. This CDR3 comprises 16 residues. Here the CDR3 DNA reads TGTGCCAGCAGTTACTCAATTGACCGCGCAAAGGATGAGCAGTTCTTC. This translates into CASSYSIDRAKDEQFF.